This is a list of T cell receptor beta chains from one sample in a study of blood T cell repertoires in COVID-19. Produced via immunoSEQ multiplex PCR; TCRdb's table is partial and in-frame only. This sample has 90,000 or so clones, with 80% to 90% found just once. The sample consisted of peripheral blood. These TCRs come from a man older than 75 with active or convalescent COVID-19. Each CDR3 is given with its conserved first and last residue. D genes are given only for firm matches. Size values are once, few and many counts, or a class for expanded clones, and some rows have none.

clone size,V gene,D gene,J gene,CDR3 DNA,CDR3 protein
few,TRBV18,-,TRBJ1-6,TGTGCCAGCTCACTGGGGGGTAATTCACCCCTCCACTTT,CASSLGGNSPLHF
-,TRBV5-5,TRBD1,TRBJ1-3,TGTGCCAGCAGCATACAGGGGGCTGACTCTGGAAACACCATATATTTT,CASSIQGADSGNTIYF
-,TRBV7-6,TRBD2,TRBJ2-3,TGTGCCAGCAGCCCAGGGCCGGCGTTCGGGACTAGGGCAGATACGCAGTATTTT,CASSPGPAFGTRADTQYF
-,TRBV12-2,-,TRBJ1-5,TGTGCAAGTCGCCGGGGACAGTTCGATCAGCCCCAGCATTTT,CASRRGQFDQPQHF
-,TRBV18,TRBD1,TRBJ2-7,TGTGCCAGCTCAACGCCGGGACAGGCATACGAGCAGTACTTC,CASSTPGQAYEQYF
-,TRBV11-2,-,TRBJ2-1,TGTGCCAGCAGCCCTCGCGGTCCCGGGAATGAGCAGTTCTTC,CASSPRGPGNEQFF
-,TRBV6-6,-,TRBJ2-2,TGTGCCAGCAGTTACGTAGAAACCGGGGAGCTGTTTTTT,CASSYVETGELFF
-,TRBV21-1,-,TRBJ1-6,TGTGCCAGCAGCAACCCCGGGACAGGGGACTCACCCCTCCACTTT,CASSNPGTGDSPLHF
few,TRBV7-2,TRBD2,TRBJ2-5,TGTGCCAGCAGCTTAGCGTCTAGCCTAGCGGGAGCGGGGGAGACCCAGTACTTC,CASSLASSLAGAGETQYF
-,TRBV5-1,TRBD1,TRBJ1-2,TGCGCCAGCAGCTCTCAGGGGGCGGATGGCTACACCTTC,CASSSQGADGYTF
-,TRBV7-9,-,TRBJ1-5,TGTGCCAGCAGCTCAGGAATGGGTGGCAATCAGCCCCAGCATTTT,CASSSGMGGNQPQHF
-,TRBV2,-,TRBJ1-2,TGTGCCAGCAGTGAAGCGCCGGGGAGTGGCTACACCTTC,CASSEAPGSGYTF
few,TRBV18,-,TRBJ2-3,TGTGCCAGCTCACCACCGCTACTTCGTACAGATACGCAGTATTTT,CASSPPLLRTDTQYF
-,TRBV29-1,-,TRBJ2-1,TGCAGCGTTGAAGACTCCGGAGGGTCCTACAATGAGCAGTTCTTC,CSVEDSGGSYNEQFF
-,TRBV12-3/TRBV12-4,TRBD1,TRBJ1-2,TGTGCCAGCAGGGGGACAGGGGGCTACACCTTC,CASRGTGGYTF
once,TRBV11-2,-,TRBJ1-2,TGTGCCAGCAGCAACCGGGGTGACTATGGCTACACCTTC,CASSNRGDYGYTF
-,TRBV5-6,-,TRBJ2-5,TGTGCCAGCAGCCTTCGGACGGGGGAGACCCAGTACTTC,CASSLRTGETQYF
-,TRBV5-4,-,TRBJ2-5,TGTGCCAGCAGCTTGCCCTCGGTGCAGACACAAGAGACCCAGTACTTC,CASSLPSVQTQETQYF
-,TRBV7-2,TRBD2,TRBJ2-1,TGTGCCAGCAGCTTAGTAGCGGGAGGGTCGAATGAGCAGTTCTTC,CASSLVAGGSNEQFF
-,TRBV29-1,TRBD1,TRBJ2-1,TGCAGCGTCCCGGGACAGGGGTACAATGAGCAGTTCTTC,CSVPGQGYNEQFF
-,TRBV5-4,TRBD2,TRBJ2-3,TGTGCCAGCAGCTTGAAGCGGACTAGCGGGGCCCCGGAGTATTTT,CASSLKRTSGAPEYF
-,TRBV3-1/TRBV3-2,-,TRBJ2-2,TGTGCCAGCAGCCAAACTAGTCAGCCCCGAACCGGGGAGCTGTTTTTT,CASSQTSQPRTGELFF
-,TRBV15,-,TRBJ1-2,TGTGCCACCAGCAGGCGCGGGGGAATTGGCTACACCTTC,CATSRRGGIGYTF
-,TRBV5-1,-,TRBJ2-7,TGCGCCAGCAGCTTGGCAGGGGCTAATACTGCCTACGAGCAGTACTTC,CASSLAGANTAYEQYF
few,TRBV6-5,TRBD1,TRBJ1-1,TGTGCCAGCAGCCCCCAGGGGGGGAACACTGAAGCTTTCTTT,CASSPQGGNTEAFF
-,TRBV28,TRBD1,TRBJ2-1,TGTGCCAGCAGTGCCGGGACAGCTTCCTACAATGAGCAGTTCTTC,CASSAGTASYNEQFF
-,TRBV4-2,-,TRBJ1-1,TGTGCCAGCAGCCAAGTAGAGAACACTGAAGCTTTCTTT,CASSQVENTEAFF
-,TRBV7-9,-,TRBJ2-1,TGTGCCAGCAGCCCCAGCAATGAGCAGTTCTTC,CASSPSNEQFF
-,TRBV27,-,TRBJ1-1,TGTGCCAGCAGTTTTTGGGGAGGGGACACTGAAGCTTTCTTT,CASSFWGGDTEAFF
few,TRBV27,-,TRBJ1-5,TGTGCCAGCAGTTTCTCGTCAGGGGACGGCAATCAGCCCCAGCATTTT,CASSFSSGDGNQPQHF
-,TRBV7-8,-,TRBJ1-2,TGTGCCAGCAGCTTAGGCAGGGGTGGAGGCTACACCTTC,CASSLGRGGGYTF
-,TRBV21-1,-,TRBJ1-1,TGTGCCAGCAGCACCAGGGTAGGGGTGAACACTGAAGCTTTCTTT,CASSTRVGVNTEAFF
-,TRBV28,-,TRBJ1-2,TGTGCCAGCAGTTTCACAGGGCCTAACTATGGCTACACCTTC,CASSFTGPNYGYTF
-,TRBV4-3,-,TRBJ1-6,TGCGCCAGCAGCCTCCTGGACAGTAAGAATTCACCCCTCCACTTT,CASSLLDSKNSPLHF
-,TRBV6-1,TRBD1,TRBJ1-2,TGTGCCAGCAGTAAAGGGACAGGGTTGGGGAACTATGGCTACACCTTC,CASSKGTGLGNYGYTF
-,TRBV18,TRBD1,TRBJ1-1,TGTGCCAGCTCATCGGGACAGGGTTCTTCGAACACTGAAGCTTTCTTT,CASSSGQGSSNTEAFF
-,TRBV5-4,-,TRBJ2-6,TGTGCCAGCAGCCGGCCCTCGGGGGCTGGGGCCAACGTCCTGACTTTC,CASSRPSGAGANVLTF
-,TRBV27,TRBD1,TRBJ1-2,TGTGCCAGCAGTTATACCGGGACAGGGGGCTATGGCTACACCTTC,CASSYTGTGGYGYTF
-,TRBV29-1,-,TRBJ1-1,TGCAGCGGTACTGAGAACACTGAAGCTTTCTTT,CSGTENTEAFF
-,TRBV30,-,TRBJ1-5,TGTGCCTGGAGTAAGGAGGGCAATCAGCCCCAGCATTTT,CAWSKEGNQPQHF
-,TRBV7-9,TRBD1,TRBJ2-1,TGTGCCACGCCAGGACAGGGAGGCTACAATGAGCAGTTCTTC,CATPGQGGYNEQFF
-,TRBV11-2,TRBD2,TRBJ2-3,TGTGCCAGCAGCTTAGGTGGTAGCGGGAGGTATGATACGCAGTATTTT,CASSLGGSGRYDTQYF
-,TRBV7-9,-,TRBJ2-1,TGTGCCAGCAGCTTACGGGTAGCCTACAATGAGCAGTTCTTC,CASSLRVAYNEQFF
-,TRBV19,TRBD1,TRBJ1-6,TGTGCCAGTAAAGAAGGACAGGGGATAAGTAATTCACCCCTCCACTTT,CASKEGQGISNSPLHF
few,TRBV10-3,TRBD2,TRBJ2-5,TGTGCCAGCACTAGCGGAGGGGCTGGAGAGACCCAGTACTTC,CASTSGGAGETQYF
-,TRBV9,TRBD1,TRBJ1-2,TGTGCCAGCAGCACAGGGGGTCAGGGAAACTATGGCTACACCTTC,CASSTGGQGNYGYTF
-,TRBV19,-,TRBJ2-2,TGTGCCAGTAGGACCGTAAGCGAGACCCCATTCACCGGGGAGCTGTTTTTT,CASRTVSETPFTGELFF
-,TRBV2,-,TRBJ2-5,TGTGCCAGCACCTCTCTTGGGACTCTACAAGAGACCCAGTACTTC,CASTSLGTLQETQYF
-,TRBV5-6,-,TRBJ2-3,TGTGCCAGCAGCTTGGTCAGGGTCCACACAGATACGCAGTATTTT,CASSLVRVHTDTQYF
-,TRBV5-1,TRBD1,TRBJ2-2,TGCGCCAGCAGCTCGGGCCCAGGGGGCGGGGAGCTGTTTTTT,CASSSGPGGGELFF
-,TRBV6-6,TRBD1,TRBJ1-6,TGTGCCAGCAGTTACACAGGGGAGAATTCACCCCTCCACTTT,CASSYTGENSPLHF
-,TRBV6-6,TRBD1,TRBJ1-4,TGTGCCAGCAGTAAGCCGGGACAGGGAGGTGAAAAACTGTTTTTT,CASSKPGQGGEKLFF
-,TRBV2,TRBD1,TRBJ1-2,TGTGCCAGCAGGGCGGACAGGGGTTCGGTTGGCTACACCTTC,CASRADRGSVGYTF